This TCR beta chain was obtained from a study of blood T cell repertoires in COVID-19. Study information: Spain, Italy and the United States supplied samples that represented acute and convalescent COVID-19.

The length of the CDR3 is 15 residues. Trimming shortened V by 0 bases and J by 1 base, and 8 bases separated the two germline ends. Germline CDR1 SGHRS, CDR2 YFSETQ. Sequencing was performed with immunoSEQ multiplex PCR; in TCRdb, only in-frame clones are kept and a portion is missing. The sample yields about 120,000 clones, 75% to 90% seen once. This receptor was obtained from a man aged 25-40 years with acute or convalescent COVID-19. This chain uses TRBV5-1 with TRBJ1-3; the D is unclear. The sequenced sample was peripheral blood. The CDR3 nucleotides read TGCGCCAGCAGCTTGGACAGACTATCTGGAAACACCATATATTTT. Protein sequence: CASSLDRLSGNTIYF.